Given below is one T cell receptor beta chain in context. These data belong to a study of blood T cell repertoires in COVID-19. As for the study in general: The origin of the acute and convalescent COVID-19 samples was the United States, Italy and Spain. PBMCs, B-cell-depleted T cells, or T cells provided the cDNA or gDNA that made up the material.

Original processing methods: How many nucleated cells were present was estimated from reference gene primer amplification. The assay was immunoSEQ multiplex PCR, and TCRdb's table has in-frame clones only and misses some. V, J and clone size are taken as reported in that table, and D and trimming were inferred from the DNA itself. The sample carries about 23,000 clones, about 70% recorded once. The sample was peripheral blood. The TCR comes from a man aged 45-65 years with COVID-19, enrolled during active disease.

The CDR3 loop is CASSLSRPEGIDTQYF. CDR3 DNA sequence: TGTGCCAGCAGCTTATCTAGGCCGGAGGGGATAGATACGCAGTATTTT. The V call is TRBV7-4, the J call TRBJ2-3; possibly TRBD2 for D (6 bases). Per the germline V gene, CDR1 is SGHVT and CDR2 is SQSDAQ. Trimming shortened V by 2 bases and J by 5 bases, and 17 bases separated the two germline ends. This CDR3 is built from 16 residues.